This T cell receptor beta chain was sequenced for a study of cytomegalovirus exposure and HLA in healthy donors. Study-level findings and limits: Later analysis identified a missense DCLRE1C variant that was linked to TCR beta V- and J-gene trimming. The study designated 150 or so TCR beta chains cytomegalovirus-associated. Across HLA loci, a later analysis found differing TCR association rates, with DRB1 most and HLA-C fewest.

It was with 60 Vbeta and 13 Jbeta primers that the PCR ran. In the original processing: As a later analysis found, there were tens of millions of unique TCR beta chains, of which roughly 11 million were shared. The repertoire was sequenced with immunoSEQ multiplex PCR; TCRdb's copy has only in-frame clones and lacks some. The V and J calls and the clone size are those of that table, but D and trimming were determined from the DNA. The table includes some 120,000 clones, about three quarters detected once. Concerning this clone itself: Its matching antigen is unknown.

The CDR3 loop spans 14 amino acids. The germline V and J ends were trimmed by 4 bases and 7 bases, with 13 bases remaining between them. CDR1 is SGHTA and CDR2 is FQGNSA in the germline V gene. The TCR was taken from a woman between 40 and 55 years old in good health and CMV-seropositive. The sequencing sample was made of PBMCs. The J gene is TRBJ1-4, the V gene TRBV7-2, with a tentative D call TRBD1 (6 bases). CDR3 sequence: CASSYRERGEKLFF. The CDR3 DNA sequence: TGTGCCAGCAGCTACAGGGAGCGCGGTGAAAAACTGTTTTTT.